This TCR beta chain was retrieved from a study of shared clonotypes between healthy human individuals. Using immunoSEQ multiplex PCR, the repertoire was profiled, and TCRdb retains in-frame clones only, with some absent. The data show about 1.5 million clones, 95% to 97% seen once. This TCR derives from a man aged 25-40 years in good health. Sequencing was carried out using naive CD4+ T cells sorted from blood. The subset denotes: CD45RA+ positively selected.

The chain's CDR3 is CASSLTTRSLYEQYF. The CDR3 nucleotides are TGTGCCAGCAGCTTAACTACGAGGTCACTCTACGAGCAGTACTTC. This chain joins TRBV7-9 and TRBJ2-7; no clear D. V gave up 2 bases and J gave up 3 bases, with 14 bases separating them. Germline CDR1 and CDR2: SEHNR and FQNEAQ (reference sequence). The CDR3 runs 15 residues. Looking up the rest from reference TRBV7-9 and TRBJ2-7 gives the full variable domain: DTGVSQNPRHKITKRGQNVTFRCDPISEHNRLYWYRQTLGQGPEFLTYFQNEAQLEKSRLLSDRFSAERPKGSFSTLEIQRTEQGDSAMYLCASSLTTRSLYEQYFGPGTRLTVT.